This TCR beta chain stems from a study of shared clonotypes between healthy human individuals (dated by TCRdb to 2020 to 2021). In terms of the full investigation: Three men and two women, aged 18 to 49 years, made up the cohort. For each donor, three plates each were used for CD4 naive and CD4 memory, two plates were used for CD8 naive, and one plate was used for CD8 memory. To estimate repertoire size and how much clonotype sharing occurs between individuals, the study deeply sequenced the blood TCR repertoires of several healthy adults. Libraries were prepared and TCR repertoires were sequenced by different laboratories using diverse techniques, in order to increase sequencing depth and limit assay-specific biases. Per donor, leukapheresis produced somewhere between about 0.85 and 8.9 billion PBMCs.

Trimming costs V 6 bases and J 8 bases, and their ends lie 17 bases apart. The germline V gene gives CDR1 as MGHRA and CDR2 as YSYEKL. The CDR3, cysteine through phenylalanine, is 14 amino acids long. Only the CDR3 DNA is retained, 42 bases long and in frame from the first base. Worth noting for this clone: Its antigen specificity is not known. Per-base quality was not reported, and no clone a single base away is much larger than it.

General conclusions and limits of the study: Based on pairwise subsampling, the degree of clonotype sharing among donors was expected to be affected by sequencing depth. Larger estimated clonotype richness was generally found for naive subsets than for memory subsets. Only blood was sampled, and tissue TCR repertoires likely differ from those in blood. Clonotypes shared by all four sorted-subset donors showed higher generation probabilities than non-shared clonotypes. The small number of donors limited the genetic and exposure-history diversity represented. Roughly 5% of naive CD4, 3% to 4% of naive CD8, roughly 2.5% of memory CD4, and over 0.35% of memory CD8 clonotypes were shared across a few donors. Even with the large sequencing depth, rarefaction of the sorted-subset datasets indicated that sequencing was incomplete.

For the CD8 naive samples, CD45RO-negative cells were positively selected for CCR7, yielding a CD45RA+CCR7+ population from which TemRA cells were excluded. The donors were healthy, HIV-negative adults who had no recently reported acute infections or vaccinations. Every donor was a Caucasian adult living in Nashville, Tennessee, USA. Blood was obtained by leukapheresis, after which PBMCs were separated by Ficoll-Histopaque density gradient centrifugation and cryopreserved in liquid nitrogen vapor phase. Analytical flow cytometry was used to check the purity and quantity of every magnetically sorted T cell population. Genomic DNA was isolated from each sorted fraction and quantified by UV absorbance on a Nanodrop 2000c. Using the deep immunoSEQ assay, multiplex PCR amplified TCR CDR3 regions from genomic DNA. For each cell subset, the extracted genomic DNA was distributed evenly across all wells of several immunoSEQ 96-well plates, and each plate served as one replicate. Each replicate PCR for sorted subsets received roughly 0.2 ug genomic DNA, equal to tens of thousands of T cell genomes. Purified libraries were measured with a Qubit 3.0 fluorometer, size-checked on a Bioanalyzer 2100, and measured again with the KAPA Library Quantification kit. Each immunoSEQ 96-well plate was sequenced on its own single-read 150-cycle Illumina NextSeq 550 flow cell. The paper's processing steps were these. Because the immunoSEQ output held only junctional sequences and lacked quality scores, the filtering could not match the filtering applied to full-length reads. Sequences were annotated with PyIR, a Python wrapper for IgBLAST v1.9, using IMGT germline references to assign V/J genes and CDR3. Any read was removed if the V/J assignment was weak (E-value above 1e-6), the CDR3 was missing, or the read contained stop codons, out-of-frame junctions, or ambiguous translated residues. V3J clonotypes were defined as sequences sharing the same inferred V gene, J gene, and CDR3 amino acid sequence. Percentage overlap between repertoires was computed as shared unique clonotypes divided by the size of the smaller repertoire. Three approaches were used to assess repertoire richness: RTK rarefaction, the Chao1 estimator, and Recon v2.1 estimates of unobserved clonotypes. Generation probabilities were computed with OLGA for all TCRbeta clonotypes obtained by the gDNA method from four donors. TCRdb mirrors the immuneACCESS table, restricted to in-frame sequences. Some clones are absent from its copies; in checked studies, under half trace to an unresolved V gene, and the reason for the others is unknown. The V and J calls and clone size are taken from that table; D and trimming were inferred from the DNA. Here the sample has more than 2 million clones; about 95% occur a single time. 0.9% to 1.4% of the sample rests with the top ten.

The TCR sequence derives from a man between 18 and 35 years old in good health. The sequencing sample was made of naive CD8+ T cells sorted from blood. The sample's cell subset or site, from its label and the paper: CD45RA+CCR7+. This chain is built from TRBV4-1 and TRBJ2-4; a tentative D match to TRBD1 spans 8 bases. The nucleotide sequence reads as follows: TGCGCCAGCAGTCCGGACAGGGCGGGAGACATTCAGTACTTC. It translates to CASSPDRAGDIQYF.